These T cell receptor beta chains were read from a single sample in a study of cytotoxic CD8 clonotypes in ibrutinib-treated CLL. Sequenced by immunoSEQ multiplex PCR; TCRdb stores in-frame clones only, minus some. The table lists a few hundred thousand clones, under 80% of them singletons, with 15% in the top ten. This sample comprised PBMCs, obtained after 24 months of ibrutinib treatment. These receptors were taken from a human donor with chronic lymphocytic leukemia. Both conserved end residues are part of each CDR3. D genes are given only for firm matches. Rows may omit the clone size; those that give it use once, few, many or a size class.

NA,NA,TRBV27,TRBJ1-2,TGTGCCAGCAGTTTTGGGGGGAGCTATGGCTACACCTTC,CASSFGGSYGYTF
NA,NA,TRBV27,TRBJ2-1,TGTGCCAGCAGTTTAGGGGGAGGCTCCTACAATGAGCAGTTCTTC,CASSLGGGSYNEQFF
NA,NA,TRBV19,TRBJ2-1,TGTGCCAGTAGTGAGACCGGGACCTCATACAATGAGCAGTTCTTC,CASSETGTSYNEQFF
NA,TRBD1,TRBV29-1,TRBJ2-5,TGCAGCGTGTTCGGGACAGGGTCGGGGGAGACCCAGTACTTC,CSVFGTGSGETQYF
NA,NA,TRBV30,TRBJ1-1,TGTGCCTGGAGTTCACAGGGTGGGACTGAAGCTTTCTTT,CAWSSQGGTEAFF
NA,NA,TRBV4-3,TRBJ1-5,TGCGCCAGCAGCCAAGACCCCACTCAGGGCCGGGGGCCCCAGCATTTT,CASSQDPTQGRGPQHF
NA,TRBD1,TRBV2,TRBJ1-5,TGTGCCAGCAGGGCCCCAGGGGGCATTGAACAGCCCCAGCATTTT,CASRAPGGIEQPQHF
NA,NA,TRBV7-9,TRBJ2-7,TGTGCCAGCAGCTTTGTAACCTACGAGCAGTACTTC,CASSFVTYEQYF
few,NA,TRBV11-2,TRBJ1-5,TGTGCCAGCAGCTCGACAGGTTCGAGCAATCAGCCCCAGCATTTT,CASSSTGSSNQPQHF
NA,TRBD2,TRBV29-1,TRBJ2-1,TGCAGCTCTTCCAAGACTAGCGGGAGAAGCAATGAGCAGTTCTTC,CSSSKTSGRSNEQFF
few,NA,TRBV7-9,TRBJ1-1,TGTGCCAGCAGCTTAGCCGCAGGGAAGAACACTGAAGCTTTCTTT,CASSLAAGKNTEAFF
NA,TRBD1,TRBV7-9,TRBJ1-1,TGTGCCAGCAGCCCCCGTGGACAGGCGAACACTGAAGCTTTCTTT,CASSPRGQANTEAFF
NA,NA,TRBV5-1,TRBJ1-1,TGCGCCAGCAGCTTGGTACCGGGGAGGAACACTGAAGCTTTCTTT,CASSLVPGRNTEAFF
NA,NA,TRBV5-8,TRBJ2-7,TGTGCCAGCAGCCAGGACGCCCACCCTGGCGAGCAGTACTTC,CASSQDAHPGEQYF
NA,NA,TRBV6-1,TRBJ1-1,TGTGCCAGCAGCCCGGGACGGTGGAACACTGAAGCTTTCTTT,CASSPGRWNTEAFF
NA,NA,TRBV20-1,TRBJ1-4,TGCAGTGCTAGACAGGGTGTAAAACTGTTTTTT,CSARQGVKLFF
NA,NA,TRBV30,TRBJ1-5,TGTGCCTGGAGTGTTTCAGGGTGGCCCCAGCATTTT,CAWSVSGWPQHF
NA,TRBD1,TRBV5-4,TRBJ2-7,TGTGCCAGCAGCTCGGGCAGGGACAGGGATGGCGAGCAGTACTTC,CASSSGRDRDGEQYF
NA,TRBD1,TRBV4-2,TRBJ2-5,TGTGCCAGCACCCAAGGACAGGGGAAAGAGACCCAGTACTTC,CASTQGQGKETQYF
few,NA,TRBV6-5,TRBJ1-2,TGTGCCAGCAGTTACTCCGGGCCTCTCGCGCTTGGCTACACCTTC,CASSYSGPLALGYTF
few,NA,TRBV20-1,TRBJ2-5,TGCAGTCAGGACGGAGAGACCCAGTACTTC,CSQDGETQYF
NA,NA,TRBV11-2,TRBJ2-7,TGTGCCAGCAGCTTAGAGTGGCAGCCCTCCTACGAGCAGTACTTC,CASSLEWQPSYEQYF
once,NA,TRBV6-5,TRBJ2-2,TGTGCCAGCAGTTACCTCGGACCATACACCGGGGAGCTGTTTTTT,CASSYLGPYTGELFF
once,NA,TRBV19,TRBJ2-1,TGTGCCAGTAGTATCGGCCTCGGGGCCTACAATGAGCAGTTCTTC,CASSIGLGAYNEQFF
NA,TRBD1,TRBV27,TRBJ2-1,TGTGCCAGCAGTTTATATGAGGGGGCCTATGAGCAGTTCTTC,CASSLYEGAYEQFF
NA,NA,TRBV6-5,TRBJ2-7,TGTGCCAGCAGTGCTCGGGGGACCCCCTACGAGCAGTACTTC,CASSARGTPYEQYF
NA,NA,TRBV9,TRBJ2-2,TGTGCCAGCAGCGTAGTAGGTACCGGGGAGCTGTTTTTT,CASSVVGTGELFF
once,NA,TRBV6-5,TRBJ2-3,TGTGCCAGCAGCTCCTCCCGTACGCAGTATTTT,CASSSSRTQYF
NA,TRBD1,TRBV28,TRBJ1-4,TGTGCCAGCAGTCGACGTGATAAGACAGGGGAGATCGAAAAACTGTTTTTT,CASSRRDKTGEIEKLFF
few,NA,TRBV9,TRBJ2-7,TGTGCCAGCAGCGTAGAGGCCGGGAATTACGAGCAGTACTTC,CASSVEAGNYEQYF
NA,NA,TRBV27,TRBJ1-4,TGTGCGACGGCCATGAGAGGGGGTGAAAAACTGTTTTTT,CATAMRGGEKLFF
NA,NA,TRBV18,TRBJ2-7,TGTGCCAGCTCAGACGGACTGAACTACGAGCAGTACTTC,CASSDGLNYEQYF
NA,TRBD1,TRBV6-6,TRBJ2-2,TGTGCCAGCACTACAGGGGGCACCGGGGAGCTGTTTTTT,CASTTGGTGELFF
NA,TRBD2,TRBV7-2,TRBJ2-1,TGTGCCAGCAGCCAGAGGGCTAGCGGAGGCAATGAGCAGTTCTTC,CASSQRASGGNEQFF
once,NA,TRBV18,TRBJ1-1,TGTGCCAGCTCACCCCCGGGCAACAACCCTGAAGCTTTCTTT,CASSPPGNNPEAFF
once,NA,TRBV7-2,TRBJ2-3,TGTGCCAGCTCAGTTTGGGGGGAGAACACAGATACGCAGTATTTT,CASSVWGENTDTQYF
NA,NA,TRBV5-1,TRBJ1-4,TGCGCCAGCAGCTTGGCCGGGGGAGGGACCTATGAAAAACTGTTTTTT,CASSLAGGGTYEKLFF
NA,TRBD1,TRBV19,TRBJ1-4,TGTGCCAGCCGCGGGGACAGTAGGATCGAAAAACTGTTTTTT,CASRGDSRIEKLFF
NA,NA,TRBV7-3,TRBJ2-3,TGTGCCAGCAGCTCACCCGCGACAGATACGCAGTATTTT,CASSSPATDTQYF
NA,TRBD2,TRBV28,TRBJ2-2,TGTGCCAGCAGTGTAACTAGCGGGAGGAGACCACCCGGGGAGCTGTTTTTT,CASSVTSGRRPPGELFF
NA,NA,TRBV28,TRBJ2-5,TGTGCCGCCAAAAGCCTGAGATTCCAAGAGACCCAGTACTTC,CAAKSLRFQETQYF
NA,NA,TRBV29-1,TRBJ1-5,TGCAGCGTTGGGGGCGGTCCGAATCAGCCCCAGCATTTT,CSVGGGPNQPQHF
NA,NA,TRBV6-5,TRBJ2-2,TGTGCCAGCAGTTACCTGTCCGTACCGAACACCGGGGAGCTGTTTTTT,CASSYLSVPNTGELFF
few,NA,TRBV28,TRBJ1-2,TGTGCCAGCCGTCCTGCCGGTGGAGGCTACACCTTC,CASRPAGGGYTF
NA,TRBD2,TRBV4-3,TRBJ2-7,TGCGCCAGCAGCCTCGGACTAGCGGGAAATGGAATGAACGAGCAGTACTTC,CASSLGLAGNGMNEQYF
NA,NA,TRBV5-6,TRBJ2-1,TGTGCCAGCAGCTTGGCGGGCAATGAGCAGTTCTTC,CASSLAGNEQFF
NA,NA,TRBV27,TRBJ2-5,TGTGCCAGCAGTCTCGGGGTTCGAGGGGAGACCCAGTACTTC,CASSLGVRGETQYF
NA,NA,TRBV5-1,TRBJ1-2,TGCGCCAGCAGCTTGTTTGACAGTACTAACTATGGCTACACCTTC,CASSLFDSTNYGYTF
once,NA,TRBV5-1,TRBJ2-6,TGCGCCAGCAGCTTGACGACGGGGACTGGGGCCAACGTCCTGACTTTC,CASSLTTGTGANVLTF
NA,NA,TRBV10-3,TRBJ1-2,TGTGCCATCACTGCGGACAGCTCTAACTATGGCTACACCTTC,CAITADSSNYGYTF
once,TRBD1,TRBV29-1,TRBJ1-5,TGCAGCGTTGCACAGGGGGCCGGGTATCAGCCCCAGCATTTT,CSVAQGAGYQPQHF
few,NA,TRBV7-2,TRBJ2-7,TGTGCCAGCAGCTTGGGGAGAACCTACGAGCAGTACTTC,CASSLGRTYEQYF
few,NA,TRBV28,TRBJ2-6,TGTGCCAGCAGAGTGGCTAGGAGCTCTGGGGCCAACGTCCTGACTTTC,CASRVARSSGANVLTF